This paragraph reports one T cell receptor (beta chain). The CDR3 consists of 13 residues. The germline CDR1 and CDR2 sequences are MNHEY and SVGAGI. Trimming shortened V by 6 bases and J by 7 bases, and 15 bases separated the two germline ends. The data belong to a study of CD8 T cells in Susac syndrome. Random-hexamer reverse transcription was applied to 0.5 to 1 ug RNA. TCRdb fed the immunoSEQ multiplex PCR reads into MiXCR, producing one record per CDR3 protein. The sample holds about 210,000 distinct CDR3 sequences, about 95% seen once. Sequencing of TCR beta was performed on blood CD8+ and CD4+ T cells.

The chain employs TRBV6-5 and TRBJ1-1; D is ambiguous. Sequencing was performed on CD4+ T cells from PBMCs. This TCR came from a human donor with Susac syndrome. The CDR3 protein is CASSLSFGDEAFF. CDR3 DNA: TGTGCCAGCAGCCTAAGTTTCGGGGATGAAGCTTTCTTT.